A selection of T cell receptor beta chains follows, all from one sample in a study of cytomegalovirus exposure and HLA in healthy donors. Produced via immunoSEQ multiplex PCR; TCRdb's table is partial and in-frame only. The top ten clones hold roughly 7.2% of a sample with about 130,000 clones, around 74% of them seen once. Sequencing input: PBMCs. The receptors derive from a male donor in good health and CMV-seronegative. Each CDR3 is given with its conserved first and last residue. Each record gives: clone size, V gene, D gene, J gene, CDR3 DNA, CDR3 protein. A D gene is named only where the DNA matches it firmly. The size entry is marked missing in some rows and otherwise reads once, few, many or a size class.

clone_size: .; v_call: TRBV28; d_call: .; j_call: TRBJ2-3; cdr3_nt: TGTGCCAGCAGCCGAGCGACCACCCGCTCGCGGTATTTT; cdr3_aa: CASSRATTRSRYF
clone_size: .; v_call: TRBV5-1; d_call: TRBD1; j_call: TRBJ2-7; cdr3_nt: TGCGCCAGCAGCTTGGGACAGGGGCACTACGAGCAGTACTTC; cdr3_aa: CASSLGQGHYEQYF
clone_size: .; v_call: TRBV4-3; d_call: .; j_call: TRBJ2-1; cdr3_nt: TGCGCCAGCAGCCCCTACCAGGACACTTACAATGAGCAGTTCTTC; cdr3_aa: CASSPYQDTYNEQFF
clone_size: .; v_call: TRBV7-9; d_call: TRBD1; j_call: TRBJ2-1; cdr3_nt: TGTGCCAGCACCATAAAGACAGGGGGCGGCTACAATGAGCAGTTCTTC; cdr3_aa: CASTIKTGGGYNEQFF
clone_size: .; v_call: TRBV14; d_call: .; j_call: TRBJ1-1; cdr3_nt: TGTGCCAGCAGCCAAGATGCACCAATTAGGAGAGCTTTCTTT; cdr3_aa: CASSQDAPIRRAFF
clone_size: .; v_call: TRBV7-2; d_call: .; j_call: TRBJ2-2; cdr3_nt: TGTGCCAGCAGCTTAGAGGCCCCGGGGATCACCGGGGAGCTGTTTTTT; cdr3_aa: CASSLEAPGITGELFF
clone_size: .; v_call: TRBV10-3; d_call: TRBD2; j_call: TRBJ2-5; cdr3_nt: TGTGCCATCAGTGAGCGGAGGGGACTAGCGACTCGCTCAGGGGAGACCCAGTACTTC; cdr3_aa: CAISERRGLATRSGETQYF
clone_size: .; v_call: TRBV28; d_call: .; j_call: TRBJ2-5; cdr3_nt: TGTGCCAGCAGTTTATCGTTTCCGCGCGAGGTGGCACGACCTATCCAAGAGACCCAGTACTTC; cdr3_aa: CASSLSFPREVARPIQETQYF
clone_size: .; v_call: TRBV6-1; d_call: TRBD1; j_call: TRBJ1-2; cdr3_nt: TGTGCCAGCAGAAAAGACAGGGACTATGGCTACACCTTC; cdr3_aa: CASRKDRDYGYTF
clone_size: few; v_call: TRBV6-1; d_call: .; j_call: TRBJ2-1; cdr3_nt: TGTGCCAGCACTCTGGGGGCAGGGATCTACAATGAGCAGTTCTTC; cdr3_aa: CASTLGAGIYNEQFF
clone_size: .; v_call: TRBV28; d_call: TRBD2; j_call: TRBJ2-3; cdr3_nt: TGTGCCAGCTGGGGGGGACCTATTGATACGCAGTATTTT; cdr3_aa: CASWGGPIDTQYF
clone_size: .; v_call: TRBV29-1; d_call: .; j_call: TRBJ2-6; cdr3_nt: TGCAGCGTTGATTTTCCTCCTGGGGCCAACGTCCTGACTTTC; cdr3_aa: CSVDFPPGANVLTF
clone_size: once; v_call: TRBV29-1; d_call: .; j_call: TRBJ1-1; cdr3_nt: TGCAGCGTCGTGAGGGGAGGGAACACTGAAGCTTTCTTT; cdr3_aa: CSVVRGGNTEAFF
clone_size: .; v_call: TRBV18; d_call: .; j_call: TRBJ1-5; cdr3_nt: TGTGCCAGCTCACAGGGGATGAGCAATCAGCCCCAGCATTTT; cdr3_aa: CASSQGMSNQPQHF
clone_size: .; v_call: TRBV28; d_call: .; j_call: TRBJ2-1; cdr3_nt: TGTGCCAGCAGCCAGGACAGAGGGGCAGTCGATGAGCAGTTCTTC; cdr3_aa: CASSQDRGAVDEQFF
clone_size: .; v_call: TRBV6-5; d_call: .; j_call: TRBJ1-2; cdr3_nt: TGTGCCAGCAGTTACCCCAGGGAAGGCTACACCTTC; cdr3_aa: CASSYPREGYTF
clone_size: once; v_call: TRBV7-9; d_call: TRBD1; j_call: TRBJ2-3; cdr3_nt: TGTGCCAGCAGCTCGGGACAGGGGTCCCGCAGTCTCATGGATACGCAGTATTTT; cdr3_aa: CASSSGQGSRSLMDTQYF
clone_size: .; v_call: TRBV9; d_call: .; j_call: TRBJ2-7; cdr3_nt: TGTGCCAGCAGCAGAGACCTCAAGATAGGGGACGAGCAGTACTTC; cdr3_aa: CASSRDLKIGDEQYF
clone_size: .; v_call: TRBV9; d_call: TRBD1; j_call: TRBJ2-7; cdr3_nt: TGTGCCAGCAGCGAACAGGGGGCGACCGAGCAGTACTTC; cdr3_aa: CASSEQGATEQYF
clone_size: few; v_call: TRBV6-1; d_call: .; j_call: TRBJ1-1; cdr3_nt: TGTGCCAGCAGTGACCGGGGTATAGGTGAAGCTTTCTTT; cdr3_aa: CASSDRGIGEAFF
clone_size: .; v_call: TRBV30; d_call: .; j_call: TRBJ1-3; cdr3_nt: TGTGCCTGGAGTCGGGGGGACTCTGGAAACACCATATATTTT; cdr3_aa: CAWSRGDSGNTIYF
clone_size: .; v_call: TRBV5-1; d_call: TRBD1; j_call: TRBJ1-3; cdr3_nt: TGCGCCAGCAGCTCCGGACAGGGGGCTGGAAACACCATATATTTT; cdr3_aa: CASSSGQGAGNTIYF
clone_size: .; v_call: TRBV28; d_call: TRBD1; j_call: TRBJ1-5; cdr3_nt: TGTGCCAGCAGCCAAAACCGTGGACAGGGGTCGAGAAATCAGCCCCAGCATTTT; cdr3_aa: CASSQNRGQGSRNQPQHF
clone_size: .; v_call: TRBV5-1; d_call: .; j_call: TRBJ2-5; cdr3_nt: TGCGCCAACATGGACAACAGGGACCAAGAGACCCAGTACTTC; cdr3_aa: CANMDNRDQETQYF
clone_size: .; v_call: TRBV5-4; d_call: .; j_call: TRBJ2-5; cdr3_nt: TGTGCCAGCAGCCGAGGGGGGCGGGGGTCGCAAGAGACCCAGTACTTC; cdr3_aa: CASSRGGRGSQETQYF
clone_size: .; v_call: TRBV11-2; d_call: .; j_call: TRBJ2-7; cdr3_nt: TGTGCCAGCAGCTTACCCGGGACAAAAGCCTACGAGCAGTACTTC; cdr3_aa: CASSLPGTKAYEQYF
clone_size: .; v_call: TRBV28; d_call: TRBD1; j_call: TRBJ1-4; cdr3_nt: TGTGCCAGCAGTCTCTACACCGGGACAGGGAATGAAAAACTGTTTTTT; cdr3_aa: CASSLYTGTGNEKLFF
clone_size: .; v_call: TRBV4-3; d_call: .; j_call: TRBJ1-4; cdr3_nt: TGCGCCAGCAGCCGGCAGACTAATGAAAAACTGTTTTTT; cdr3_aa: CASSRQTNEKLFF
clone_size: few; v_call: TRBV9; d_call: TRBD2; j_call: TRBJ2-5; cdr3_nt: TGTGCCAGCAGCGTAGCTACAACGGGAGGCAGTCAAGAGACCCAGTACTTC; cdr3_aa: CASSVATTGGSQETQYF
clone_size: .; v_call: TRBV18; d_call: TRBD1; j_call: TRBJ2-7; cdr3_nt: TGTGCCAGCTCACCACGCCCGTCGGGACAGATCTACGAGCAGTACTTC; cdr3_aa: CASSPRPSGQIYEQYF
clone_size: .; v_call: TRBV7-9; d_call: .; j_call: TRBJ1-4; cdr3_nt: TGTGCCAGCAGCCATACAACCGGGTCCGGGTGGGAAAAACTGTTTTTT; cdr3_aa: CASSHTTGSGWEKLFF
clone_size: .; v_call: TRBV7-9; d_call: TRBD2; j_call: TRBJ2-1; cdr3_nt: TGTGCCAGCAGCCCGACTAGCTATATGGATGAGCAGTTCTTC; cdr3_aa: CASSPTSYMDEQFF
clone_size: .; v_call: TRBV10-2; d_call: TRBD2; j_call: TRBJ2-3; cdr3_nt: TGCGCCAGCAGTGATCTAGCGGGACCCACAGATACGCAGTATTTT; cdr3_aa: CASSDLAGPTDTQYF
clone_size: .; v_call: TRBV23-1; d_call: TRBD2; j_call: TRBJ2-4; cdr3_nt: TGCGCCAGCAGTCAAGAAACTAGCGGAATTCGGGCCAAAAACATTCAGTACTTC; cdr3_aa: CASSQETSGIRAKNIQYF
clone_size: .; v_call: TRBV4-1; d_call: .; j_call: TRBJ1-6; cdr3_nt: TGCGCCAGCAGCCAAGATTCGGGGGTCGCCTATAATTCACCCCTCCACTTT; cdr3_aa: CASSQDSGVAYNSPLHF
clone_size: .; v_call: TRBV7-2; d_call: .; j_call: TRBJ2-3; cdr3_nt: TGTGCCAGCAGCCCCGGGGGCGGGAGAGGTACAGATACGCAGTATTTT; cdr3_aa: CASSPGGGRGTDTQYF
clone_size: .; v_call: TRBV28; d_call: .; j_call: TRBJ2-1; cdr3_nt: TGTGCCAGCAGTTTTCCGGCGGGAGAGCAGTTCTTC; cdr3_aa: CASSFPAGEQFF
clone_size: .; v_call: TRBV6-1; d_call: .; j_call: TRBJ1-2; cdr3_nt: TGTGCCAGCAGTGCTTGGGAAGGCGGGAAGAATGGCTACACCTTC; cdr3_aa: CASSAWEGGKNGYTF
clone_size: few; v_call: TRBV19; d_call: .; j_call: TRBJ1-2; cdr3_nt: TGTGCCAGTAGTGAGATAGCGGGTATCGGCTACACCTTC; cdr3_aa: CASSEIAGIGYTF
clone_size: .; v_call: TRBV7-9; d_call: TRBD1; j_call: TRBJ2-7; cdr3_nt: TGTTCCAGCAGCTTAGGGACAGGGGACGAGCAGTACTTC; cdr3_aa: CSSSLGTGDEQYF
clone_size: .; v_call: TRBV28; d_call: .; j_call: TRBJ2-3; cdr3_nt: TGTGCCAGCAGCCACCCAGGACCAGGGGCAGATACGCAGTATTTT; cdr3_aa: CASSHPGPGADTQYF
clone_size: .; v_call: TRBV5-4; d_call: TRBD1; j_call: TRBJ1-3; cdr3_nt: TGTGCCAGCAGCTTGGACAGGGGTTCTGGAAACACCATATATTTT; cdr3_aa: CASSLDRGSGNTIYF
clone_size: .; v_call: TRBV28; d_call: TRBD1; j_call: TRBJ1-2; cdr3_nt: TGTGCCAGCAGTTTGGGGGGGACAGGAGCTAACTATGGCTACACCTTC; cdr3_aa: CASSLGGTGANYGYTF
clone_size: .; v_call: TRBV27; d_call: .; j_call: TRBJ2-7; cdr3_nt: TGTGCCAGCAGTCTCTCACCCTCTATACGCGAGCAGTACTTC; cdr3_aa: CASSLSPSIREQYF
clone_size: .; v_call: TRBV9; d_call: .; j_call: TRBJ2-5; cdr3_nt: TGTGCCAGCAGCGTAGCTTCAGGGGTTGAGACCCAGTACTTC; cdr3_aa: CASSVASGVETQYF
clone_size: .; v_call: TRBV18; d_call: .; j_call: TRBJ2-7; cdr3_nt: TGTGCCAGCTCAGAACGGGACAACTCCTACGAGCAGTACTTC; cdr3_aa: CASSERDNSYEQYF
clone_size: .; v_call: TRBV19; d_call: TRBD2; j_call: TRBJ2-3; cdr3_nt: TGTGCCAGTAGGGTAGCGGGACATCCCACAGATACGCAGTATTTT; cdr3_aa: CASRVAGHPTDTQYF
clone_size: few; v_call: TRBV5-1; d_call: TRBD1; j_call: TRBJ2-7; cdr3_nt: TGCGCCAGCAGCTTAGGACAGGGGACCTCCTACGAGCAGTACTTC; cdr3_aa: CASSLGQGTSYEQYF
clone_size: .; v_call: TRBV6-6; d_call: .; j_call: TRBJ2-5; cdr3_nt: TGTGCCAGCAGTTTCAAAGAGACCCAGTACTTC; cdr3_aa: CASSFKETQYF
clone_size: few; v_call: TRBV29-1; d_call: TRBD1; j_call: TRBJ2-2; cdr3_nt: TGCAGCGCCGCGACAGGGGTGGACACCGGGGAGCTGTTTTTT; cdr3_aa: CSAATGVDTGELFF
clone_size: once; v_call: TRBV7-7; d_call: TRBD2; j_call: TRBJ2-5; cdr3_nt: TGTGCTAGCAGCTTTACTAGCGGCGGGGAGACCCAGTACTTC; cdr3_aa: CASSFTSGGETQYF
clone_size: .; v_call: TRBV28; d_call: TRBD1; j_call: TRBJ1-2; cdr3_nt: TGTGCCAGCAGTTTACGGGCCAGGGGGCAGAACTATGGCTACACCTTC; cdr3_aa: CASSLRARGQNYGYTF
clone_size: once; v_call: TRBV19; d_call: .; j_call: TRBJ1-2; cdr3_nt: TGTGCCAGTTGGTCAGGAACTTATGGCTACACCTTC; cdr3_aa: CASWSGTYGYTF
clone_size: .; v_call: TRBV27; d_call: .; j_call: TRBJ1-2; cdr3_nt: TGTGCCACCCCCCTCCTTGGGAAGGGAAGGGGGAATGGCTACACCTTC; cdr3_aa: CATPLLGKGRGNGYTF
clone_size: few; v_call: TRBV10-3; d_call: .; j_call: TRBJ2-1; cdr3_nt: TGTGCCATCAGTGAGCCGACTATCCGCTCCTACAATGAGCAGTTCTTC; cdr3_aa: CAISEPTIRSYNEQFF